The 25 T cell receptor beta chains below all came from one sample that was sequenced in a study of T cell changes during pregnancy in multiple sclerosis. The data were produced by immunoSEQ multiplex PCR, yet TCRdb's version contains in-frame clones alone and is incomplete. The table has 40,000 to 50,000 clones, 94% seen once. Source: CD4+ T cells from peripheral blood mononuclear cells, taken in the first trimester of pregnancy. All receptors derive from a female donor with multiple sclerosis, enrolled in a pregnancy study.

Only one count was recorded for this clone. The chain's CDR3 is CASSLAGSYNEQFF. DNA for the CDR3: TGTGCCAGCAGTTTAGCGGGGTCCTACAATGAGCAGTTCTTC. The gene calls are TRBV27 and TRBJ2-1; a possible D gene is TRBD2 (6 bases). The V end was cut by 2 bases, the J end by 1 base, with 6 bases between. The CDR3 length is 14 residues. CDR1 is MNHEY, CDR2 SMNVEV, per germline (reference sequence).

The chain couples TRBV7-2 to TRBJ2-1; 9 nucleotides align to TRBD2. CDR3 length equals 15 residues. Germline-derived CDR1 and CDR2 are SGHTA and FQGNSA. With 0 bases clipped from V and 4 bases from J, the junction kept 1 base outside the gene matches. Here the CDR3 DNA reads TGTGCCAGCAGCTTAGCTAGCGGGGGTTACAATGAGCAGTTCTTC. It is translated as CASSLASGGYNEQFF.

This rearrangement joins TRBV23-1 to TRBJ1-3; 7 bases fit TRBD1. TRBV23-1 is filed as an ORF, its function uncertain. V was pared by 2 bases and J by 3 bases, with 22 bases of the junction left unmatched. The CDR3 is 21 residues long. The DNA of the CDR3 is TGCGCCAGCAGTCAACCCCACATAATATCGTACGGGACAGCAAGTGGAAACACCATATATTTT. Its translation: CASSQPHIISYGTASGNTIYF.

CDR3 in DNA: TGTGCTAGTTCCTACCAACACCAAGAGACCCAGTACTTC. Its translation is CASSYQHQETQYF. The chain uses TRBV12-5 and TRBJ2-5, with D unclear. Germline CDR1 LGHNT, CDR2 FRNRAP. This CDR3 comprises 13 residues. Trimming removed 8 bases at V and 0 bases at J, with 10 bases between.

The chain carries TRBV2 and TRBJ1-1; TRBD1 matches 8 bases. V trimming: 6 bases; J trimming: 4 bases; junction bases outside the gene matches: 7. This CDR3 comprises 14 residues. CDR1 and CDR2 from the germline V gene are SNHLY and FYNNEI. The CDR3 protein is CASSRDRFSTEAFF. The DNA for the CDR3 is TGTGCCAGCAGCCGGGACAGGTTTAGCACTGAAGCTTTCTTT.

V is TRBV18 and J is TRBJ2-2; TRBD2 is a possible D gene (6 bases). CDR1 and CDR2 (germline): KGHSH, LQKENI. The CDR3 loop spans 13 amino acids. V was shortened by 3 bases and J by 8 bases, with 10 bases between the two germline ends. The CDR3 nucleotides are TGTGCCAGCTCACCGAGGACTACGGGGGAGCTGTTTTTT. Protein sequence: CASSPRTTGELFF.

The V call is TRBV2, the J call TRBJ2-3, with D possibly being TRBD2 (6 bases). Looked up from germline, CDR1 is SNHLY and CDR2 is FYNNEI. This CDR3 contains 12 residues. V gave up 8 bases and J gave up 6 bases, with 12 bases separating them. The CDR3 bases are TGTGCCAGCGGAGGGGTGGCGGATACGCAGTATTTT. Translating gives CASGGVADTQYF.

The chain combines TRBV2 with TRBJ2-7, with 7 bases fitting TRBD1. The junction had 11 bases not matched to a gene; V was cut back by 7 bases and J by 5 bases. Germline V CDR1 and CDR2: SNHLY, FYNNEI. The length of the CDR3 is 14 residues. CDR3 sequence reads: CASKPGTERDEQYF. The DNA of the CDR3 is TGTGCCAGCAAACCCGGGACAGAGAGGGACGAGCAGTACTTC.

DNA for the CDR3: TGTGCCAGCACACGGGAGCAAGAGACCCAGTACTTC. Its protein product is CASTREQETQYF. J is TRBJ2-5 and V is TRBV6-1, with D perhaps TRBD2 (6 bases). V was shortened by 7 bases and J by 2 bases, with 8 bases between the two germline ends. The CDR3 runs to 12 residues. Germline V lookup: CDR1 MNHNS, CDR2 SASEGT.

The CDR3 here is CASSLTSGGSYEQYF. The CDR3 DNA follows: TGTGCCAGCAGCCTGACTAGCGGGGGGTCCTACGAGCAGTACTTC. V is TRBV6-5 and J is TRBJ2-7, with TRBD2 matching over 13 bases. The CDR3 totals 15 residues. Germline CDR1 and CDR2: MNHEY and SVGAGI. The trim removed 6 bases at V and 1 base at J, leaving 3 bases unmatched.

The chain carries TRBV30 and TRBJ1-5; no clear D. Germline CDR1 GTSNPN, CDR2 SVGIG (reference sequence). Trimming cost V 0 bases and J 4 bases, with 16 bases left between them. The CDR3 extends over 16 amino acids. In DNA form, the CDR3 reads TGTGCCTGGAGTGTACCCAGGTTAGGACTGAATCAGCCCCAGCATTTT. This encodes CAWSVPRLGLNQPQHF.

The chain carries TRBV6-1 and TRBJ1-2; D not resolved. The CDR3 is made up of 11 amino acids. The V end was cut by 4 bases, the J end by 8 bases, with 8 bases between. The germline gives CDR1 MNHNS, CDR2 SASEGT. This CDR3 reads CASSVGIGYTF. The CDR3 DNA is TGTGCCAGCAGTGTCGGGATAGGCTACACCTTC.

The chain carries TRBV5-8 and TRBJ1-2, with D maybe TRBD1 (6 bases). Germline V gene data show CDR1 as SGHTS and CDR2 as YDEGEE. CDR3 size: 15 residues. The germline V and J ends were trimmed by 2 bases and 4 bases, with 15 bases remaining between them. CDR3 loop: CASSLQGPAGYGYTF. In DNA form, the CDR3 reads TGTGCCAGCAGCTTACAGGGACCCGCTGGCTATGGCTACACCTTC. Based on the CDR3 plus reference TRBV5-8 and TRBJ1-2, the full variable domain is EAGVTQSPTHLIKTRGQQATLRCSPISGHTSVYWYQQALGLGLQFLLWYDEGEERNRGNFPPRFSGRQFPNYSSELNVNALELEDSALYLCASSLQGPAGYGYTFGSGTRLTVV.

The CDR3 is CASSLGANSEQFF. CDR3 in DNA: TGTGCCAGCAGCTTGGGGGCCAACTCGGAGCAGTTCTTC. The chain recombines TRBV5-4 with TRBJ2-1, with unresolved D. Germline assignment: CDR1 SGHNT and CDR2 YYREEE (reference sequence). Trimming stripped 0 bases from V and 10 bases from J, with 11 bases between. The CDR3 consists of 13 residues.

CDR3 amino acids: CASSPPTGQPSTDTQYF. In DNA form, the CDR3 reads TGTGCCAGCTCACCACCGACGGGACAGCCTAGCACAGATACGCAGTATTTT. The V and J genes are TRBV18 and TRBJ2-3; 7 bases match TRBD1. CDR1 and CDR2 (germline): KGHSH, LQKENI. Trimming removed 0 bases from V and 0 bases from J; junction bases left unmatched: 6. This CDR3 has 17 amino acids.

The CDR3 sequence is CAIMSGAPYEQYF. CDR3 DNA sequence: TGTGCCATCATGAGCGGGGCTCCCTACGAGCAGTACTTC. The chain combines TRBV10-3 with TRBJ2-7; 7 bases are shared with TRBD2. This CDR3 has 13 amino acids. V was clipped by 7 bases and J by 2 bases; unmatched bases: 5. Germline V gene lookup returns CDR1 ENHRY and CDR2 SYGVKD.

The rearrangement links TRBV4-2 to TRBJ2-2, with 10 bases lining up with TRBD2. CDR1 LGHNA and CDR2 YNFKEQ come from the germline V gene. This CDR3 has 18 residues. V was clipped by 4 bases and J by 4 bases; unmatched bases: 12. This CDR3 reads CASSPRGRERGGTGELFF. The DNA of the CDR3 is TGTGCCAGCAGCCCGCGGGGACGGGAGCGGGGGGGCACCGGGGAGCTGTTTTTT.

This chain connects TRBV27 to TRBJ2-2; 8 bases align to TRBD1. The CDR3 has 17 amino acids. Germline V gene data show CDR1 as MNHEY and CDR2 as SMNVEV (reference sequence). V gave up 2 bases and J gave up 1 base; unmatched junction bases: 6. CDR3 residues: CASSLRSGTGNTGELFF. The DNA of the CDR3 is TGTGCCAGCAGTTTACGATCCGGGACAGGGAACACCGGGGAGCTGTTTTTT.

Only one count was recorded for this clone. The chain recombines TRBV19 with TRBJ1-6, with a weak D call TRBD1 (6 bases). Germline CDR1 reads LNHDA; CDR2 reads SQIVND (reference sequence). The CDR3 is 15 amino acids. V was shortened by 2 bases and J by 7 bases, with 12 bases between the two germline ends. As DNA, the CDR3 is TGTGCCAGTAGTATACCGAGGACAGTAAATTCACCCCTCCACTTT. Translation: CASSIPRTVNSPLHF.

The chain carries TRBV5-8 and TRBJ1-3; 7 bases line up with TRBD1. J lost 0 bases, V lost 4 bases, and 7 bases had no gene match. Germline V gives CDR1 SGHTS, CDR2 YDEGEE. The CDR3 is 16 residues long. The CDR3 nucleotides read TGTGCCAGCAGCGTACCGGACAGGAGCTCTGGAAACACCATATATTTT. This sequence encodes CASSVPDRSSGNTIYF.

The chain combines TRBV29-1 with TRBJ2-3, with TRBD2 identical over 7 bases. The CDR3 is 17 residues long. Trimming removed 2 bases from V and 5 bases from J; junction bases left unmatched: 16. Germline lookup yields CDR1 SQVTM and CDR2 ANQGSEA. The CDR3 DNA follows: TGCAGCGTTGAACTAGGACTAGATGGGGGTTTCAAAGATACGCAGTATTTT. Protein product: CSVELGLDGGFKDTQYF.

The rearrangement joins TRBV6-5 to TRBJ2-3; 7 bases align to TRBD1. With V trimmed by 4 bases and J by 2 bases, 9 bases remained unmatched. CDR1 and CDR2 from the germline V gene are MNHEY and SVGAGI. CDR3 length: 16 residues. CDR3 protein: CASSSDRVTYTDTQYF. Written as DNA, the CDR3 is TGTGCCAGCAGTTCTGACAGGGTGACATACACAGATACGCAGTATTTT.

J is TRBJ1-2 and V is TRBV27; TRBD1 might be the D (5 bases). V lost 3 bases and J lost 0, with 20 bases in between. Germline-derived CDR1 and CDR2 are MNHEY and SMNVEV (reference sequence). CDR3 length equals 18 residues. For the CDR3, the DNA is TGTGCCAGCAGTTTTAACGCTAAGTGGGGGGGGGCTAACTATGGCTACACCTTC. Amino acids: CASSFNAKWGGANYGYTF.

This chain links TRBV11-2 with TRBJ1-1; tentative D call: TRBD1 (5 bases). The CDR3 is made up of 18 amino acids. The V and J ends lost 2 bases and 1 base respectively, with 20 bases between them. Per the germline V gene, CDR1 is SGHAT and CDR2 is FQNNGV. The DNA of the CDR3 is TGTGCCAGCAGCTTACCCTATGGGGCCAGGGCAGGGAACACTGAAGCTTTCTTT. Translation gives CASSLPYGARAGNTEAFF.

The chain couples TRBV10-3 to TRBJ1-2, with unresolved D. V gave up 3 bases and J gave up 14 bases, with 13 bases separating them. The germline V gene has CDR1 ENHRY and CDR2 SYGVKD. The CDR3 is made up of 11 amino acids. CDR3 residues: CAISDNRDSTF. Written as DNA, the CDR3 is TGTGCCATCAGTGATAATAGAGATAGTACCTTC.